Each of the 29 T cell receptor beta chains below was sequenced from the same sample in a study of blood T cell repertoires in COVID-19. The protocol was immunoSEQ multiplex PCR, while the TCRdb copy is restricted to in-frame clones and leaves out a portion. The sample carries roughly 280,000 clones, around nine tenths recorded once. The sample taken for sequencing was peripheral blood. Receptors were obtained from a woman aged 25 to 39 with COVID-19, enrolled during active disease.

The chain combines TRBV30 with TRBJ1-2; D is uncertain. Trimming shortened V by 6 bases and J by 4 bases, and 9 bases separated the two germline ends. The CDR3 runs to 11 residues. The germline V gene has CDR1 GTSNPN and CDR2 SVGIG (reference sequence). The chain's CDR3 is CACRVGYGYTF. DNA for the CDR3: TGTGCCTGTCGGGTGGGCTATGGCTACACCTTC.

The CDR3 sequence is CASSDRMSGSYEQYF. In nucleotides, the CDR3 is TGTGCCAGCAGCGACCGAATGAGCGGGAGTTACGAGCAGTACTTC. The chain combines TRBV5-4 with TRBJ2-7, with 8 nucleotides matching TRBD2. V lost 4 bases and J lost 4; bases outside the gene matches: 10. CDR3 length: 15 amino acids. From germline, CDR1 is SGHNT and CDR2 YYREEE (reference sequence).

Written as DNA, the CDR3 is TGTGCCAGTAGCGGGACAGCCGATAATTCACCCCTCCACTTT. Translated: CASSGTADNSPLHF. The V gene is TRBV19, the J gene TRBJ1-6, with 7 bases aligning to TRBD1. With 6 bases clipped from V and 5 bases from J, the junction kept 4 bases outside the gene matches. The CDR3 runs to 14 residues. Germline loops: CDR1 LNHDA, CDR2 SQIVND (reference sequence).

This chain connects TRBV4-3 to TRBJ1-6, with D possibly TRBD1 on 5 matching bases. Trimming pared 1 base from V and 5 bases from J, leaving 9 bases between. CDR1 and CDR2 from the germline V gene are LGHNA and YSLEER. The CDR3 sequence is 15 residues long. CDR3 sequence reads: CASSQVQDNNSPLHF. The CDR3 region has the DNA TGCGCCAGCAGCCAAGTGCAGGACAATAATTCACCCCTCCACTTT.

This rearrangement joins TRBV5-6 to TRBJ2-7, with a possible D match to TRBD1 (6 bases). Looked up from germline, CDR1 is SGHDT and CDR2 is YYEEEE. This CDR3 has 14 residues. Trimming removed 1 base at V and 4 bases at J, with 12 bases between. This CDR3 reads CASSLKGQVYEQYF. Written as DNA, the CDR3 is TGTGCCAGCAGCTTGAAGGGACAAGTATACGAGCAGTACTTC.

The chain combines TRBV4-1 with TRBJ1-1; 10 positions agree with TRBD1. CDR3 length: 15 amino acids. Germline CDR1 and CDR2: MGHRA and YSYEKL. Unmatched junction bases numbered 7, after V lost 4 bases and J lost 5 bases. CDR3: CASSPRDRGKTEAFF. In nucleotides, the CDR3 is TGCGCCAGCAGCCCACGGGACAGGGGCAAGACTGAAGCTTTCTTT.

The genes are TRBV6-4 and TRBJ2-5; 8 bases are shared with TRBD2. V gave up 4 bases and J gave up 4 bases; unmatched junction bases: 20. This CDR3 has 19 amino acids. Germline CDR1 MRHNA, CDR2 SNTAGT. CDR3 sequence reads: CASSGISGDSDTTPETQYF. The CDR3 DNA is TGTGCCAGCAGTGGTATTAGCGGGGACTCAGATACCACCCCAGAGACCCAGTACTTC.

This clone was seen a few times. The chain has TRBV10-3 and TRBJ1-3; D is possibly TRBD1 (5 bases). V gave up 0 bases and J gave up 2 bases, with 8 bases separating them. The CDR3 runs to 15 residues. Per the germline V gene, CDR1 is ENHRY and CDR2 is SYGVKD. The CDR3 is CAISESMTAGNTIYF. The CDR3 DNA reads as TGTGCCATCAGTGAGTCGATGACAGCTGGAAACACCATATATTTT.

V and J are TRBV6-5 and TRBJ1-1, with 7 positions matching TRBD1. Per germline, CDR1 MNHEY and CDR2 SVGAGI. The V gene end was trimmed by 6 bases and the J gene end by 4 bases; junction bases not matched to a gene: 8. This CDR3 contains 14 residues. The CDR3 is CASSHNQGGTEAFF. The CDR3 DNA reads TGTGCCAGCAGCCACAACCAGGGGGGCACTGAAGCTTTCTTT.

This clone was seen only once. The chain links TRBV18 to TRBJ1-5, with 7 positions matching TRBD1. From germline, CDR1 is KGHSH and CDR2 LQKENI. The CDR3 sequence is 17 residues long. J lost 2 bases, V lost 1 base, and 8 bases had no gene match. DNA for the CDR3: TGTGCCAGCTCACCACAGCAAGGGACAGACGGCAATCAGCCCCAGCATTTT. Translated, it gives CASSPQQGTDGNQPQHF.

The rearrangement links TRBV7-3 to TRBJ2-5; TRBD2 matches 8 bases. This CDR3 region has 16 residues. CDR1 is SGHTA, CDR2 FQGTGA, per germline. V trimming: 3 bases; J trimming: 4 bases; junction bases outside the gene matches: 10. CDR3 loop: CASSLGTTGGPETQYF. CDR3 DNA sequence: TGTGCCAGCAGCTTGGGTACAACGGGAGGGCCAGAGACCCAGTACTTC.

The CDR3 sequence is CASSPDRVTEAFF. The CDR3 DNA sequence: TGTGCCAGCAGTCCCGACAGGGTCACTGAAGCTTTCTTT. The gene calls are TRBV2 and TRBJ1-1, with 7 nucleotides matching TRBD1. The J segment lost 4 bases and the V segment lost 5 bases, leaving 4 bases of the junction unmatched. The germline V gene has CDR1 SNHLY and CDR2 FYNNEI. There are 13 residues in the CDR3.

CDR3 bases: TGTGCCAGCAGCCACCAGGGGGCGGTTTCACCCCTCCACTTT. Encoded protein: CASSHQGAVSPLHF. The chain is built from TRBV3-1 (or the pseudogene TRBV3-2) and TRBJ1-6, with TRBD1 identical over 8 bases. After removal of 3 bases from V and 9 bases from J, the junction contained 4 bases not matched to a gene. Looked up from germline, CDR1 is LGHDT and CDR2 is YNNKEL (reference sequence). The CDR3 has 14 amino acids.

The chain joins TRBV12-3 or TRBV12-4 to TRBJ2-1; perhaps TRBD2 as D (6 bases). With 6 bases removed from V and 6 bases from J, the gap between germline ends came to 12 bases. The CDR3 is made up of 13 amino acids. CDR3 residues: CASSPGGSNEQFF. The CDR3 DNA sequence: TGTGCCAGCAGCCCCGGGGGTAGCAATGAGCAGTTCTTC.

V usage is TRBV2 and J usage is TRBJ2-7, with D possibly being TRBD1 (6 bases). From germline, CDR1 is SNHLY and CDR2 FYNNEI. The CDR3 has 13 residues. Trimming took 2 bases from V and 6 from J, leaving 11 bases between them. The CDR3 DNA is TGTGCCAGCAGTGAACAGGGGATCGCCGAGCAGTACTTC. Amino acids: CASSEQGIAEQYF. Filled out from reference TRBV2 and TRBJ2-7, the complete variable domain reads EPEVTQTPSHQVTQMGQEVILRCVPISNHLYFYWYRQILGQKVEFLVSFYNNEISEKSEIFDDQFSVERPDGSNFTLKIRSTKLEDSAMYFCASSEQGIAEQYFGPGTRLTVT.

This chain joins TRBV14 and TRBJ1-3; D perhaps matches TRBD1 (5 bases). The germline CDR1 and CDR2 sequences are SGHDN and FVKESK. The CDR3 loop spans 15 amino acids. Trimming cost V 3 bases and J 2 bases, with 11 bases left between them. The CDR3 loop reads CASSQGGQAGNTIYF. The CDR3, as DNA: TGTGCCAGCAGCCAGGGCGGACAAGCTGGAAACACCATATATTTT. Based on the CDR3 plus reference TRBV14 and TRBJ1-3, the full variable domain is EAGVTQFPSHSVIEKGQTVTLRCDPISGHDNLYWYRRVMGKEIKFLLHFVKESKQDESGMPNNRFLAERTGGTYSTLKVQPAELEDSGVYFCASSQGGQAGNTIYFGEGSWLTVV.

The J gene is TRBJ2-1, the V gene TRBV7-6; the match to TRBD2 covers 11 bases. CDR1 is SGHVS and CDR2 is FNYEAQ in the germline V gene. V was clipped by 4 bases and J by 7 bases; unmatched bases: 9. The CDR3 loop spans 16 amino acids. This CDR3 reads CASSSHTSGRGNEQFF. The CDR3 DNA sequence: TGTGCCAGCAGCTCCCATACTAGCGGGAGAGGGAATGAGCAGTTCTTC.

This chain joins TRBV30 and TRBJ2-7; 8 positions match TRBD1. The CDR3 runs 11 residues. Germline CDR1 reads GTSNPN; CDR2 reads SVGIG (reference sequence). V trimming: 6 bases; J trimming: 4 bases; junction bases outside the gene matches: 2. The chain's CDR3 is CACRQGYEQYF. The CDR3 region has the DNA TGTGCCTGTCGACAGGGGTACGAGCAGTACTTC.

The genes are TRBV4-1 and TRBJ2-2; 7 nucleotides align to TRBD2. Losses at the gene ends were 2 bases for V and 2 bases for J; bases not matched to a gene: 5. CDR3 length: 16 amino acids. In germline, CDR1 is MGHRA, CDR2 YSYEKL. CDR3 nucleotides: TGCGCCAGCAGCCAAAGGGCTAGCGGCAACACCGGGGAGCTGTTTTTT. As protein: CASSQRASGNTGELFF.

This chain uses TRBV3-1 (or the pseudogene TRBV3-2) with TRBJ1-4; D gene ambiguous. The CDR3 has 14 amino acids. Between the trimmed V and J ends, which lost 1 base and 8 bases, there was a span of 11 bases. Per the germline V gene, CDR1 is LGHDT and CDR2 is YNNKEL (reference sequence). CDR3 residues: CASSQAAQREKLFF. For the CDR3, the DNA is TGTGCCAGCAGCCAAGCCGCCCAGAGGGAAAAACTGTTTTTT.

The chain carries TRBV12-3 or TRBV12-4 and TRBJ2-1; D remains unclear. V shed 5 bases and J shed 4 bases, with 9 bases lying between them. This CDR3 is 13 amino acids long. The CDR3 DNA follows: TGTGCCAGCAGTCCGTTAACATACAATGAGCAGTTCTTC. It translates to CASSPLTYNEQFF.

The rearrangement joins TRBV6-5 to TRBJ1-4, with D unclear. The CDR3 contains 13 residues. From germline, CDR1 is MNHEY and CDR2 SVGAGI. V gave up 5 bases and J gave up 4 bases, with 8 bases separating them. The CDR3 DNA is TGTGCCAGCAGTCCCCGGGGTAATGAAAAACTGTTTTTT. Its protein product is CASSPRGNEKLFF.

The chain carries TRBV7-9 and TRBJ2-1; TRBD1 matches 10 bases. The CDR3 sequence is 16 residues long. After removal of 4 bases from V and 2 bases from J, the junction contained 5 bases not matched to a gene. The germline V gene encodes CDR1 SEHNR and CDR2 FQNEAQ (reference sequence). The DNA of the CDR3 is TGTGCCAGCAGCTCGGGACAGGGGTCCCCCTACAATGAGCAGTTCTTC. Encoded protein: CASSSGQGSPYNEQFF.

The chain employs TRBV9 and TRBJ2-7; 11 bases align to TRBD2. From germline, CDR1 is SGDLS and CDR2 YYNGEE. V gave up 4 bases and J gave up 2 bases; unmatched junction bases: 5. The length of the CDR3 is 15 residues. The CDR3 sequence is CASSIGSGRAYEQYF. The CDR3 DNA is TGTGCCAGCAGCATAGGTAGCGGGAGGGCCTACGAGCAGTACTTC.

This chain connects TRBV27 to TRBJ2-2, with 7 bases lining up with TRBD2. The CDR3 spans 16 residues. Germline CDR1 and CDR2: MNHEY and SMNVEV (reference sequence). The junction had 8 bases not matched to a gene; V was cut back by 3 bases and J by 4 bases. CDR3 nucleotides: TGTGCCAGCAGTTTGGAAGCGGGAAGGATCACCGGGGAGCTGTTTTTT. This codes for CASSLEAGRITGELFF.

This rearrangement joins TRBV7-2 to TRBJ1-3; the match to TRBD1 covers 9 bases. The CDR3 loop spans 15 amino acids. The ends lost 4 bases at V and 4 bases at J; junction bases unmatched: 5. Germline V gene data show CDR1 as SGHTA and CDR2 as FQGNSA. The CDR3 loop reads CASSSQGAQGNTIYF. In DNA form, the CDR3 reads TGTGCCAGCAGCTCACAGGGGGCGCAAGGAAACACCATATATTTT.

The genes are TRBV9 and TRBJ1-1; maybe TRBD1 (6 bases). CDR3 length: 15 residues. Deletions cut 0 bases from V and 6 bases from J, with 15 bases between. Germline V gene sequence: CDR1 SGDLS, CDR2 YYNGEE. CDR3 loop: CASSVAGHPGAEAFF. CDR3 nucleotide sequence: TGTGCCAGCAGCGTAGCGGGACACCCCGGAGCTGAAGCTTTCTTT.

The chain is built from TRBV12-5 and TRBJ2-1; 16 nucleotides line up with TRBD2. V gave up 4 bases and J gave up 6 bases; unmatched junction bases: 6. The CDR3 runs to 17 residues. The V gene's germline CDR1 is LGHNT and CDR2 FRNRAP. CDR3 residues: CASGSGLAGGLSNEQFF. The CDR3 DNA sequence: TGTGCTAGTGGTTCGGGACTAGCGGGAGGGCTATCCAATGAGCAGTTCTTC.

The chain uses TRBV5-1 and TRBJ2-2; TRBD2 agrees at 11 bases. Per the germline V gene, CDR1 is SGHRS and CDR2 is YFSETQ. The CDR3 totals 14 residues. The ends lost 7 bases at V and 2 bases at J; junction bases unmatched: 1. CDR3 sequence reads: CASGLAGNTGELFF. The CDR3 nucleotides read TGCGCCAGCGGACTAGCGGGTAACACCGGGGAGCTGTTTTTT.